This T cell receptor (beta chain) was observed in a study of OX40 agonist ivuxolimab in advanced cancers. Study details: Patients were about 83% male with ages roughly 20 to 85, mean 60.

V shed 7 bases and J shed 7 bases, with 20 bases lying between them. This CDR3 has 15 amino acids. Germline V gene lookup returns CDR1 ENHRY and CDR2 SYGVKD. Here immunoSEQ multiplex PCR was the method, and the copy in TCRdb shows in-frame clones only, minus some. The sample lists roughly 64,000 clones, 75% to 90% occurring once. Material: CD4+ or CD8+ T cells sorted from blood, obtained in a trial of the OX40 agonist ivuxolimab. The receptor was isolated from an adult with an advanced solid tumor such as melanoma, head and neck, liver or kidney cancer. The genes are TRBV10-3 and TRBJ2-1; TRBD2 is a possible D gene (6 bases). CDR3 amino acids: CAITDPGLLPNEQFF. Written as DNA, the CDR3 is TGTGCCATCACCGACCCGGGACTCCTTCCGAATGAGCAGTTCTTC.